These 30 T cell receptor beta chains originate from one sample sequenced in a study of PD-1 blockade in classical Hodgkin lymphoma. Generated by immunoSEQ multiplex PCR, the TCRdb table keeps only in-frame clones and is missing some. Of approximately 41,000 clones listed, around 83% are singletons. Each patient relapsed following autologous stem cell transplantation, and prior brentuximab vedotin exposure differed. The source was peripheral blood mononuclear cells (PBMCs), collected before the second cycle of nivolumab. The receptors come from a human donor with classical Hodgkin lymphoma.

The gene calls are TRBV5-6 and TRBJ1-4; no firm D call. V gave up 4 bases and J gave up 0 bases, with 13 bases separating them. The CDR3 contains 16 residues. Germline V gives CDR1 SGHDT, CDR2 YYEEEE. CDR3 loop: CASSNNRAPTNEKLFF. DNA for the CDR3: TGTGCCAGCAGCAACAACCGGGCCCCAACTAATGAAAAACTGTTTTTT.

For the CDR3, the DNA is TGTGCCAGCAGCTCCTACACGGGACCGGATTCACCCCTCCACTTT. As protein: CASSSYTGPDSPLHF. The chain uses TRBV5-4 and TRBJ1-6; weak D call: TRBD1 (5 bases). Between the trimmed V and J ends, which lost 3 bases and 8 bases, there was a span of 15 bases. Per germline, CDR1 SGHNT and CDR2 YYREEE (reference sequence). The CDR3 spans 15 residues.

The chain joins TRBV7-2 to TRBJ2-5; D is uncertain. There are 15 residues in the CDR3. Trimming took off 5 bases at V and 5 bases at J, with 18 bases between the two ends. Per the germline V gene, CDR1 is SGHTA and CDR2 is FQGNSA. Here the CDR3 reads CASSKVVGLMETQYF. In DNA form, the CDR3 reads TGTGCCAGCAGCAAGGTTGTGGGTTTGATGGAGACCCAGTACTTC.

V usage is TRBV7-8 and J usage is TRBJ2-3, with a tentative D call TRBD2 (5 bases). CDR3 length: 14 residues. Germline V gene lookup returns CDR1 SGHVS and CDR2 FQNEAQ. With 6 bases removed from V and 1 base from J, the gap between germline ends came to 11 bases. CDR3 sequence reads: CASRPGIRTDTQYF. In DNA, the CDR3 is TGTGCCAGCAGGCCCGGGATTCGCACAGATACGCAGTATTTT.

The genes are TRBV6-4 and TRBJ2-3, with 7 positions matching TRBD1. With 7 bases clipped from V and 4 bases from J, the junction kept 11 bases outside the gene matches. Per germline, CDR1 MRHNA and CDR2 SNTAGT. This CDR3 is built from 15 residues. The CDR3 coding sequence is TGTGCCAGCATTTTAGGGGGCAGGGGTGCAGATACGCAGTATTTT. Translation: CASILGGRGADTQYF.

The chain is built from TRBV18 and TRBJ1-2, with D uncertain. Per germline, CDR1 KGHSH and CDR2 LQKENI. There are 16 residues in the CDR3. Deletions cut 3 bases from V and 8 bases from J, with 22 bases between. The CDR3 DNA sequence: TGTGCCAGCTCACCGAACGTACGCGAGTCGTTGTTAGGCTACACCTTC. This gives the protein CASSPNVRESLLGYTF.

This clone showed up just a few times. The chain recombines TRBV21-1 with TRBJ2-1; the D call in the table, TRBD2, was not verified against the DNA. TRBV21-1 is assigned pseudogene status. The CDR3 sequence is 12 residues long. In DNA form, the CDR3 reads TGTGCCAGCAGGATACTAGCCAATGAGCAGTTCTTC. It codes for CASRILANEQFF.

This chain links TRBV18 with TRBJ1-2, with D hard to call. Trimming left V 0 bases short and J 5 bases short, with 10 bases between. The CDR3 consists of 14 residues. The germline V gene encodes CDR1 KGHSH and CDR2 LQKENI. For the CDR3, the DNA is TGTGCCAGCTCACCACCAAGCCAGTTTTATGGCTACACCTTC. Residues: CASSPPSQFYGYTF.

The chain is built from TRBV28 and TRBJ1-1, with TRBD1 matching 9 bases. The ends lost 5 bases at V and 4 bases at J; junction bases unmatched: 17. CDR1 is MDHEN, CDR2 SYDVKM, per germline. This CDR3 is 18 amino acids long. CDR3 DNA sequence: TGTGCCAGCAGTAGTCCGGGACAGGGAGGTGGGTGGGGCACTGAAGCTTTCTTT. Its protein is CASSSPGQGGGWGTEAFF. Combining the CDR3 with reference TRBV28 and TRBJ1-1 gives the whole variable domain DVKVTQSSRYLVKRTGEKVFLECVQDMDHENMFWYRQDPGLGLRLIYFSYDVKMKEKGDIPEGYSVSREKKERFSLILESASTNQTSMYLCASSSPGQGGGWGTEAFFGQGTRLTVV.

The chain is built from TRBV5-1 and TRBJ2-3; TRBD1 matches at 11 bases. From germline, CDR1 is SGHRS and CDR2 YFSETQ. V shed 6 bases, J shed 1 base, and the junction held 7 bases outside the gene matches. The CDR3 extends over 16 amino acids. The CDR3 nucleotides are TGCGCCAGCATGAGGGACAGGGGGTTGGGCACAGATACGCAGTATTTT. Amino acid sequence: CASMRDRGLGTDTQYF. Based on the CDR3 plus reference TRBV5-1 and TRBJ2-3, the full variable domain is KAGVTQTPRYLIKTRGQQVTLSCSPISGHRSVSWYQQTPGQGLQFLFEYFSETQRNKGNFPGRFSGRQFSNSRSEMNVSTLELGDSALYLCASMRDRGLGTDTQYFGPGTRLTVL.

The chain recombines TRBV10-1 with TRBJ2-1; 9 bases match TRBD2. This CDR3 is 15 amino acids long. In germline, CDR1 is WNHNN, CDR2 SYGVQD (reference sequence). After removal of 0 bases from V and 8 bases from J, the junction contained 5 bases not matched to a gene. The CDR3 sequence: CASSESLVAGDEQFF. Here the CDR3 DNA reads TGCGCCAGCAGTGAGTCGTTGGTAGCGGGAGATGAGCAGTTCTTC.

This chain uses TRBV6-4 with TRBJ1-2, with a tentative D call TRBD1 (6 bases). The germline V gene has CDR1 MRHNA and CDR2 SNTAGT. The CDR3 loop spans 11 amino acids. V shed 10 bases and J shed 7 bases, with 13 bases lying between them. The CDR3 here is CAKKGVSGYTF. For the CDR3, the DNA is TGTGCCAAAAAGGGGGTGAGTGGCTACACCTTC.

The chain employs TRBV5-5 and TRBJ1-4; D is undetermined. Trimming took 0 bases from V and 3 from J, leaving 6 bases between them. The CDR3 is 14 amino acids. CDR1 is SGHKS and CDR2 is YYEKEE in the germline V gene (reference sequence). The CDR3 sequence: CASSLARPNEKLFF. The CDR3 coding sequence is TGTGCCAGCAGCTTGGCAAGACCTAATGAAAAACTGTTTTTT.

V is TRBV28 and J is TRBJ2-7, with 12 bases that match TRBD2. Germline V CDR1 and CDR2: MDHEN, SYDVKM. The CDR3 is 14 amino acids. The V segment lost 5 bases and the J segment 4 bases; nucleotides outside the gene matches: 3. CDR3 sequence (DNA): TGTGCCAGCAGTAGACTAGCGGGGGTTTACGAGCAGTACTTC. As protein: CASSRLAGVYEQYF.

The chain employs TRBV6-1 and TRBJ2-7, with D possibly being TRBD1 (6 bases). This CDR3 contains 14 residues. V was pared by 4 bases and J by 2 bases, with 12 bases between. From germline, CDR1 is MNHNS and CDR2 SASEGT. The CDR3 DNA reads TGTGCCAGCAGTGGTGGGACAACAGCCTACGAGCAGTACTTC. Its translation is CASSGGTTAYEQYF.

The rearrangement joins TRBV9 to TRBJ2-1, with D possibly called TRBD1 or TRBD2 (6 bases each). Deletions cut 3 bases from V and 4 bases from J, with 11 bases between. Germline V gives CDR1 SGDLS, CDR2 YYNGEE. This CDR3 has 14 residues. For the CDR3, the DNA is TGTGCCAGCAGCGAAGGGGGGCTTTACAATGAGCAGTTCTTC. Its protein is CASSEGGLYNEQFF.

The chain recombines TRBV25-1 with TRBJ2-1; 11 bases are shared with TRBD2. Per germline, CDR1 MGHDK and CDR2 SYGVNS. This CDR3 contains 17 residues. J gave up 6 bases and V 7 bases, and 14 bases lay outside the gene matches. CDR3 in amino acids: CASTLSSGTSGFNEQFF. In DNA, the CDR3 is TGTGCCAGCACCTTATCGAGTGGGACTAGCGGATTCAATGAGCAGTTCTTC. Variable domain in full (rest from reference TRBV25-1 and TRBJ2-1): EADIYQTPRYLVIGTGKKITLECSQTMGHDKMYWYQQDPGMELHLIHYSYGVNSTEKGDLSSESTVSRIRTEHFPLTLESARPSHTSQYLCASTLSSGTSGFNEQFFGPGTRLTVL.

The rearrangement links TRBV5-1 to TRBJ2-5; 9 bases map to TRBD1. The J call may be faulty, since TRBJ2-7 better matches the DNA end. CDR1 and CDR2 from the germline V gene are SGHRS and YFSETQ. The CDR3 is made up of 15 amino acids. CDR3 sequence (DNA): TGCGCCAGCAGCTTCCCGGGACAGGGCTCCTACGAGCAGTACTTC. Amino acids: CASSFPGQGSYEQYF.

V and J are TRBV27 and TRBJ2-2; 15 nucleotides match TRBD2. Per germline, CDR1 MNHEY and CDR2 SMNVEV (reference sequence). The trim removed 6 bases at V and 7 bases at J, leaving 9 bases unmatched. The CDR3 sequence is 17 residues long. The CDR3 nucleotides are TGTGCCAGCAGACCGGGACTAGCGGGGGGTTATAGCGGGGAGCTGTTTTTT. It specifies CASRPGLAGGYSGELFF.

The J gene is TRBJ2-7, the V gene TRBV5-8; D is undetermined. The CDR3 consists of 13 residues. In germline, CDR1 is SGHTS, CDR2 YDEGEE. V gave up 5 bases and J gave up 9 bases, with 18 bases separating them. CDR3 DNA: TGTGCCAGCAGGGCCCCGGGCGCTAGTGGGCAGTACTTC. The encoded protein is CASRAPGASGQYF.

Written as DNA, the CDR3 is TGTGCCAGCAGCCCCCCAAGTCAGCGGTCCACAGATACGCAGTATTTT. It yields the protein CASSPPSQRSTDTQYF. The gene calls are TRBV21-1 and TRBJ2-3; the D call in the table, TRBD2, was not verified against the DNA. TRBV21-1 is a listed pseudogene. The CDR3 runs 16 residues.

The CDR3 DNA reads as TGTGCCAGCACTAAGACGGGGGGATGGGATGGCTACACCTTC. It encodes CASTKTGGWDGYTF. The rearrangement joins TRBV6-1 to TRBJ1-2, with D perhaps matching TRBD1 (5 bases). This CDR3 contains 14 residues. V gave up 7 bases and J gave up 6 bases, with 18 bases separating them. CDR1 and CDR2 from the germline V gene are MNHNS and SASEGT.

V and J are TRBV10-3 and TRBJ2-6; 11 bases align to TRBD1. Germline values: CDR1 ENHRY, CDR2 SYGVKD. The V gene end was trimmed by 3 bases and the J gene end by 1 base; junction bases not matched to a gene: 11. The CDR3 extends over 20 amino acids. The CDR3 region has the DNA TGTGCCATCAGTGACAGGACAGGGGGCCTCACTTTTTCTGGGGCCAACGTCCTGACTTTC. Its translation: CAISDRTGGLTFSGANVLTF.

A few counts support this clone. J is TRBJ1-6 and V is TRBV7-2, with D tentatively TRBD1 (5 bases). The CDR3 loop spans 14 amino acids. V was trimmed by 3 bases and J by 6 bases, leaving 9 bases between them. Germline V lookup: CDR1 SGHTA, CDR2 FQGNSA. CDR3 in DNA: TGTGCCAGCAGCTTCGAGACAGCTAATTCACCCCTCCACTTT. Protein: CASSFETANSPLHF.

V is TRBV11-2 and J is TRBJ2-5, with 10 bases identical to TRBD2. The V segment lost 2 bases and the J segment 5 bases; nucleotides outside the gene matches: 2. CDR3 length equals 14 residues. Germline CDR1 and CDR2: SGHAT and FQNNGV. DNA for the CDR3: TGTGCCAGCAGCTTATTAGCGGGAGGCGAGACCCAGTACTTC. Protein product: CASSLLAGGETQYF.

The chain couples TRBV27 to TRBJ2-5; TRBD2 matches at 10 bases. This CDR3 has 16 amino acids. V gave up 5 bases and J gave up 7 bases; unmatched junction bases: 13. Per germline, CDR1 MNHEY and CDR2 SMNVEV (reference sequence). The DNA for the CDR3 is TGTGCCAGCAGTCCTTTAGCGGGGGGCCTGTCGGGGACCCAGTACTTC. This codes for CASSPLAGGLSGTQYF.

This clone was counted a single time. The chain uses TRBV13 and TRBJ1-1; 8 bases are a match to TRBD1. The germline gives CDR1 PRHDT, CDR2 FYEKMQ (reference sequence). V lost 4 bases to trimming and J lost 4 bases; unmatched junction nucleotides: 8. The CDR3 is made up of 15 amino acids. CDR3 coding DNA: TGTGCCAGCAGCTCCCGGCAGGGGGCGCCCACTGAAGCTTTCTTT. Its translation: CASSSRQGAPTEAFF.

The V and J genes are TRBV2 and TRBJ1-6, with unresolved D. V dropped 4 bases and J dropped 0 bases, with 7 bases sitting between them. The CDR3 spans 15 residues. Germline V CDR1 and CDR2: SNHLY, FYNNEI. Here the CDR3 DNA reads TGTGCCAGCAGTGCCCGGCCCTCCTATAATTCACCCCTCCACTTT. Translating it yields CASSARPSYNSPLHF.

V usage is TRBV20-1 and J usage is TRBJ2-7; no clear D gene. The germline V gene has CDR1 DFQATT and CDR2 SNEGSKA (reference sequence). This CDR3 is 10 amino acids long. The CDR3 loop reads CLPLGHEQYF. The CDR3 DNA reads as TGCCTTCCCTTGGGCCACGAGCAGTACTTC.

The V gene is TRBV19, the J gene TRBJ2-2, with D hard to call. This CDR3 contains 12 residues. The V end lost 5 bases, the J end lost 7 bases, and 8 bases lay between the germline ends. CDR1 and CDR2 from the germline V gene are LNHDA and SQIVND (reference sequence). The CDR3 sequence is CASSPRIGELFF. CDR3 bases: TGTGCCAGTAGTCCCCGGATCGGGGAGCTGTTTTTT.